These T cell receptor beta chains were read from a single sample in a study of blood T cell repertoires in COVID-19. Only in-frame clones appear in the TCRdb table, and some are missing; sequencing was by immunoSEQ multiplex PCR. The sample lists some 250,000 clones; approximately 86% were seen once. The sequencing input was peripheral blood. The receptors here all came from a young man with active or convalescent COVID-19. The CDR3 runs from the conserved cysteine through the conserved F or W. A D gene is named only where the DNA matches it firmly. Clone sizes are given selectively: once, few, many, or a class where the clone is expanded.

>TRBJ2-7|TRBV6-1|once|-
CASSERMTVYEQYF
TGTGCCAGCAGTGAACGGATGACAGTTTACGAGCAGTACTTC
>TRBJ1-5|TRBV6-2/TRBV6-3|-|TRBD1
CASSPGQGSQPQHF
TGTGCCAGCAGTCCCGGACAGGGGAGTCAGCCCCAGCATTTT
>TRBJ2-7|TRBV5-4|-|-
CASSLGDTYEQYF
TGTGCCAGCAGCTTGGGGGACACCTACGAGCAGTACTTC
>TRBJ1-1|TRBV2|once|-
CASSTGWAEAFF
TGTGCCAGCTCGACAGGTTGGGCTGAAGCTTTCTTT
>TRBJ2-2|TRBV7-8|-|-
CASSLRENTGELFF
TGTGCCAGCAGCTTACGCGAGAACACCGGGGAGCTGTTTTTT
>TRBJ1-2|TRBV15|-|-
CATSGDGAGVGSYGYTF
TGTGCCACCAGCGGAGATGGGGCAGGGGTTGGTAGTTATGGCTACACCTTC
>TRBJ2-1|TRBV30|-|-
CASNRGGGTHNEQFF
TGTGCCTCGAACCGAGGGGGCGGGACTCACAATGAGCAGTTCTTC
>TRBJ2-7|TRBV5-1|-|-
CASTPEGGRSWEQYF
TGCGCCAGCACCCCGGAGGGGGGGCGCTCGTGGGAGCAGTACTTC
>TRBJ2-7|TRBV5-1|-|TRBD1
CASSLGAGTGNDEQYF
TGCGCCAGCAGCTTGGGGGCCGGGACAGGGAACGACGAGCAGTACTTC
>TRBJ1-6|TRBV5-6|-|-
CASSLYNSPLHF
TGTGCCAGCAGCCTGTATAATTCACCCCTCCACTTT
>TRBJ1-1|TRBV5-1|-|-
CASSLDRGDVTEAFF
TGCGCCAGCAGCTTGGATCGGGGGGACGTAACTGAAGCTTTCTTT
>TRBJ1-3|TRBV3-1/TRBV3-2|-|-
CASSQVGPVAGNTIYF
TGTGCCAGCAGCCAAGTGGGGCCAGTCGCTGGAAACACCATATATTTT
>TRBJ1-6|TRBV4-1|-|-
CASSQGYSYNSPLHF
TGCGCCAGCAGCCAAGGCTACTCCTATAATTCACCCCTCCACTTT